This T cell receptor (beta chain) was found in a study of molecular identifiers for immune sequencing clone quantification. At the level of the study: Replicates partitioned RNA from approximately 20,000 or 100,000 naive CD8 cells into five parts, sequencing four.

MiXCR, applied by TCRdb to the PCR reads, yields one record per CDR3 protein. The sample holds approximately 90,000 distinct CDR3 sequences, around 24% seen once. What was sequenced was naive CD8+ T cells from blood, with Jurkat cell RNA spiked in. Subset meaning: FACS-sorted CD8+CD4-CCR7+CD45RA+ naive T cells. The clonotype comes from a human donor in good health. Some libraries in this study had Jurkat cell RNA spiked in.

The CDR3 protein is CASSQIDYPKPGAEPQYF. CDR3 coding DNA: TGTGCCAGCAGCCAGATCGACTATCCCAAGCCGGGGGCGGAGCCCCAGTACTTC. The chain couples TRBV3-1 to TRBJ2-5; D possibly uses TRBD1 or TRBD2 (6 bases each). V was pared by 3 bases and J by 9 bases, with 29 bases between. CDR1 is LGHDT, CDR2 YNNKEL, per germline (reference sequence). The CDR3 sequence is 18 residues long.